A selection of T cell receptor beta chains follows, all from one sample in a study of technical replicates of blood from several donors. Sequencing was performed with immunoSEQ multiplex PCR; in TCRdb, only in-frame clones are kept and a portion is missing. The sample records under 85,000 clones, around nine tenths being singletons. Sequenced sample: T cells isolated from PBMCs. The receptors originated from a human donor in good health. CDR3s include the opening cysteine and the closing phenylalanine or tryptophan. Fields, in order: V gene, clone size, J gene, D gene, CDR3 DNA, CDR3 protein. The D gene is left open where the match is weak. Expanded clones get a size class; other rows say once, few or many, or leave the size out.

TRBV2,.,TRBJ1-5,.,TGTGCCAGCAGTGAAGAGGGGCGCAATCAGCCCCAGCATTTT,CASSEEGRNQPQHF
TRBV2,.,TRBJ1-3,TRBD1,TGTGCCAGCATACCGGGACAGGGAAACACCATATATTTT,CASIPGQGNTIYF
TRBV2,.,TRBJ2-7,.,TGTGCCAGCATTAACAGGGGACTCCTCCTCTCCTACGAGCAGTACTTC,CASINRGLLLSYEQYF
TRBV2,once,TRBJ1-2,TRBD1,TGTGCCAGCAGAGTAGACAGGGAAGGAGGTAACTATGGCTACACCTTC,CASRVDREGGNYGYTF
TRBV28,.,TRBJ2-4,TRBD1,TGTGCCAGCAGTCCTCGGGACAGGGAGTACATTCAGTACTTC,CASSPRDREYIQYF
TRBV7-3,.,TRBJ2-3,TRBD2,TGTGCCAGCAGCCCGATCCTAGCGGGAGGTACAGATACGCAGTATTTT,CASSPILAGGTDTQYF
TRBV19,.,TRBJ1-2,.,TGTGCCAGTAGTTCCCGCGGACAGATAAGCTATGGCTACACCTTC,CASSSRGQISYGYTF
TRBV20-1,.,TRBJ2-7,.,TGCAGTGCTGGTCGGGCCTACGAGCAGTACTTC,CSAGRAYEQYF
TRBV5-8,.,TRBJ1-2,.,TGTGCCAGCAGCCTCCTGGCCTATGGCTACACCTTC,CASSLLAYGYTF
TRBV7-2,.,TRBJ2-2,TRBD2,TGTGCCAGCCGATTCGTACTAGCGGGTAACACCGGGGAGCTGTTTTTT,CASRFVLAGNTGELFF
TRBV15,.,TRBJ2-3,.,TGTGCCACCAGCACCGGGACACCCGTTACAGATACGCAGTATTTT,CATSTGTPVTDTQYF
TRBV5-1,.,TRBJ2-7,TRBD1,TGCGCCAGCAGCTTCAGGACAGGGGTTTACGAGCAGTACTTC,CASSFRTGVYEQYF
TRBV6-5,.,TRBJ1-1,TRBD1,TGTGCCAGCAGTTACGCAGGGGGCACTGAAGCTTTCTTT,CASSYAGGTEAFF
TRBV7-9,.,TRBJ2-3,.,TGTGCCAGCAGTGAGGGAACCACAGATACGCAGTATTTT,CASSEGTTDTQYF
TRBV27,.,TRBJ1-5,.,TGTGCCAGCAGCCCGCGAGATAGCAATCAGCCCCAGCATTTT,CASSPRDSNQPQHF
TRBV25-1,.,TRBJ2-7,.,TGTGCCAGCAGTGATGGCAACGAGCAGTACTTC,CASSDGNEQYF
TRBV7-2,.,TRBJ2-1,.,TGTGCCAGCAGCGAACGGGGCAATGAGCAGTTCTTC,CASSERGNEQFF
TRBV28,.,TRBJ1-2,.,TGTGCCAGCACCATCGGACAGTCCATACCGACGCCTAACTATGGCTACACCTTC,CASTIGQSIPTPNYGYTF
TRBV7-9,.,TRBJ1-1,TRBD1,TGTGCCAGCGGACAGGGATTGAACACTGAAGCTTTCTTT,CASGQGLNTEAFF
TRBV7-8,.,TRBJ2-3,TRBD2,TGTGCCAGTGGACTAGCGGGAGCAGATACGCAGTATTTT,CASGLAGADTQYF